The 3 T cell receptor beta chains reported below all come from one sample, sequenced in a study of CD8+ T cells in alopecia areata. Investigators isolated RNA and reverse transcribed it into cDNA to act as the sequencing template. Profiling relied on immunoSEQ multiplex PCR, and the TCRdb table lists in-frame clones only, not all of them. The table has approximately 130,000 clones, around 63% seen once. This sample's treatment: oral pan-JAK inhibitor, 5-10 mg twice daily. The starting material was CD4+ T cells sorted from blood, obtained at week 4, from a patient treated with tofacitinib. The receptors shown here come from a human donor with alopecia areata.

The chain has TRBV7-2 and TRBJ2-2; 7 nucleotides line up with TRBD1. The germline V gene encodes CDR1 SGHTA and CDR2 FQGNSA. Trimming cost V 2 bases and J 4 bases; bases outside gene matches: 4. The CDR3 covers 15 residues. The CDR3: CASSLLGQPTGELFF. The CDR3 DNA follows: TGTGCCAGCAGCTTACTGGGACAGCCCACCGGGGAGCTGTTTTTT.

The chain is built from TRBV11-2 and TRBJ1-5; perhaps TRBD1 as D (6 bases). The V end lost 2 bases, the J end lost 2 bases, and 7 bases lay between the germline ends. Germline loops: CDR1 SGHAT, CDR2 FQNNGV. The CDR3 contains 14 residues. The CDR3 sequence is CASSLNRGNQPQHF. In DNA form, the CDR3 reads TGTGCCAGCAGCTTAAACAGGGGCAATCAGCCCCAGCATTTT.

The chain has TRBV15 and TRBJ1-1; the D is unclear. V lost 0 bases, J lost 8 bases, and 7 bases lay in between. Germline loops: CDR1 LNHNV, CDR2 YYDKDF (reference sequence). The CDR3 totals 12 residues. The CDR3 protein is CATSRDLSEAFF. DNA of the CDR3: TGTGCCACCAGCAGAGATCTATCAGAAGCTTTCTTT.